This entry lists 19 T cell receptor beta chains sequenced from one sample in a study of OX40 agonist ivuxolimab in advanced cancers. Method: immunoSEQ multiplex PCR; TCRdb's copy keeps in-frame clones and lacks some. The sample shows 70,000 or so clones, roughly nine tenths of them seen only once. The material sequenced was CD4+ or CD8+ T cells sorted from blood, taken in a trial of the OX40 agonist ivuxolimab. These receptor sequences come from an adult with an advanced solid tumor such as melanoma, head and neck, liver or kidney cancer.

The chain joins TRBV4-2 to TRBJ2-4, with a weak D call TRBD2 (7 bases). With 1 base removed from V and 1 base from J, the gap between germline ends came to 11 bases. The CDR3 covers 16 residues. Germline CDR1 LGHNA, CDR2 YNFKEQ. CDR3 sequence reads: CASSQVAGAAKNIQYF. For the CDR3, the DNA is TGTGCCAGCAGCCAAGTTGCGGGGGCCGCCAAAAACATTCAGTACTTC.

The chain couples TRBV19 to TRBJ1-1, with D possibly matching TRBD1 (5 bases). In germline, CDR1 is LNHDA, CDR2 SQIVND (reference sequence). The CDR3 length is 14 residues. Trimming took off 7 bases at V and 1 base at J, with 13 bases between the two ends. Here the CDR3 DNA reads TGTGCCAGTACCTCGGGACGGAGGAACACTGAAGCTTTCTTT. Protein sequence: CASTSGRRNTEAFF.

This chain links TRBV10-3 with TRBJ1-1; D is undetermined. This CDR3 spans 14 amino acids. The germline V gene has CDR1 ENHRY and CDR2 SYGVKD. Trimming stripped 2 bases from V and 3 bases from J, with 10 bases between. The CDR3 is CAISEKGWDTEAFF. CDR3 DNA sequence: TGTGCCATCAGTGAGAAGGGCTGGGACACTGAAGCTTTCTTT.

The chain combines TRBV6-1 with TRBJ1-5; 8 bases fit TRBD1. The CDR3 sequence is 13 residues long. V trimming: 8 bases; J trimming: 2 bases; junction bases outside the gene matches: 2. The germline V gene has CDR1 MNHNS and CDR2 SASEGT. Here the CDR3 reads CASEDRGNQPQHF. The CDR3 DNA follows: TGTGCCAGCGAGGACAGGGGCAATCAGCCCCAGCATTTT.

In this sample, this clone turned up once. CDR3 in DNA: TGTGCCAGCAGCTTAGTAGGGACTAGCGGGAGCGCAAACACCGGGGAGCTGTTTTTT. Its translation is CASSLVGTSGSANTGELFF. The rearrangement links TRBV7-9 to TRBJ2-2; 14 bases are shared with TRBD2. The germline V gene encodes CDR1 SEHNR and CDR2 FQNEAQ (reference sequence). This CDR3 has 19 amino acids. Losses at the gene ends were 1 base for V and 2 bases for J; bases not matched to a gene: 6.

The chain couples TRBV6-1 to TRBJ2-7; 7 bases line up with TRBD1. V was clipped by 3 bases and J by 4 bases; unmatched bases: 6. The CDR3 is made up of 14 amino acids. Germline values: CDR1 MNHNS, CDR2 SASEGT. The CDR3 DNA reads TGTGCCAGCAGTGACTACAGGGGTTCGTACGAGCAGTACTTC. Amino acid sequence: CASSDYRGSYEQYF.

There are a few counts of this clone. V is TRBV2 and J is TRBJ2-7; 8 bases fit TRBD1. The trim removed 3 bases at V and 2 bases at J, leaving 6 bases unmatched. CDR1 SNHLY and CDR2 FYNNEI come from the germline V gene. The CDR3 is 15 residues long. As DNA, the CDR3 is TGTGCCAGCAGTGAGGGGACAGGCAAAACCTACGAGCAGTACTTC. Protein: CASSEGTGKTYEQYF.

This chain links TRBV19 with TRBJ1-5, with TRBD1 matching 8 bases. The CDR3 has 14 amino acids. The trim removed 7 bases at V and 11 bases at J, leaving 13 bases unmatched. Germline V CDR1 and CDR2: LNHDA, SQIVND (reference sequence). Here the CDR3 reads CASTGGTGGSAQHF. As DNA, the CDR3 is TGTGCCAGTACCGGGGGGACAGGAGGGTCAGCCCAGCATTTT.

The rearrangement links TRBV2 to TRBJ2-3, with a weak D call TRBD2 (6 bases). Germline V gene lookup returns CDR1 SNHLY and CDR2 FYNNEI. The CDR3 runs 16 residues. V lost 5 bases to trimming and J lost 3 bases, with 18 bases between them. CDR3 loop: CASSLLGAGRTDTQYF. DNA for the CDR3: TGTGCCAGCAGTCTACTAGGGGCGGGAAGGACAGATACGCAGTATTTT. Complete variable domain (other parts from reference TRBV2 and TRBJ2-3): EPEVTQTPSHQVTQMGQEVILRCVPISNHLYFYWYRQILGQKVEFLVSFYNNEISEKSEIFDDQFSVERPDGSNFTLKIRSTKLEDSAMYFCASSLLGAGRTDTQYFGPGTRLTVL.

The gene calls are TRBV29-1 and TRBJ2-7, with D perhaps given as TRBD1 or TRBD2 (7 bases each). The CDR3 loop spans 13 amino acids. Germline V gene data show CDR1 as SQVTM and CDR2 as ANQGSEA. As DNA, the CDR3 is TGCCACGGGGGGAGGACAGGTATACGGGAGCAGTACTTC. Its protein product is CHGGRTGIREQYF.

The chain carries TRBV11-1 and TRBJ2-3; 8 bases map to TRBD2. J was trimmed by 1 base and V by 6 bases; bases with no gene match: 9. There are 16 residues in the CDR3. The germline V gene has CDR1 SGHAT and CDR2 FQDESV (reference sequence). The CDR3 region is CASSSVAGRGTDTQYF. The CDR3 DNA reads as TGTGCCAGCAGTTCCGTAGCGGGGCGGGGCACAGATACGCAGTATTTT.

The chain couples TRBV7-3 to TRBJ2-2, with D unclear. The CDR3 extends over 14 amino acids. Germline CDR1 reads SGHTA; CDR2 reads FQGTGA. The V and J ends lost 0 bases and 3 bases respectively, with 5 bases between them. The chain's CDR3 is CASSLTSYTGELFF. As DNA, the CDR3 is TGTGCCAGCAGCTTAACCTCTTACACCGGGGAGCTGTTTTTT.

The chain employs TRBV4-1 and TRBJ1-3; D ambiguous. The CDR3 runs to 15 residues. Germline V gives CDR1 MGHRA, CDR2 YSYEKL. V was shortened by 0 bases and J by 0 bases, with 6 bases between the two germline ends. CDR3 residues: CASSQDGTSGNTIYF. In nucleotides, the CDR3 is TGCGCCAGCAGCCAAGATGGAACCTCTGGAAACACCATATATTTT.

In this sample, this clone turned up once. This chain uses TRBV5-1 with TRBJ2-7, with TRBD1 matching 7 bases. The CDR3 length is 17 residues. The junction had 9 bases not matched to a gene; V was cut back by 0 bases and J by 0 bases. Germline-derived CDR1 and CDR2 are SGHRS and YFSETQ. The chain's CDR3 is CASSLATGQRSSYEQYF. The DNA for the CDR3 is TGCGCCAGCAGCTTGGCGACGGGACAGAGGAGCTCCTACGAGCAGTACTTC.

The chain joins TRBV28 to TRBJ1-1, with D possibly TRBD1 on 5 matching bases. Germline V gene data show CDR1 as MDHEN and CDR2 as SYDVKM. The CDR3 has 13 amino acids. The V and J ends lost 2 bases and 7 bases respectively, with 11 bases between them. The CDR3 region has the DNA TGTGCCAGCAGTTTAGACGGGGCCGGTGAAGCTTTCTTT. It specifies CASSLDGAGEAFF.

The chain carries TRBV9 and TRBJ1-2, with D maybe TRBD1 (5 bases). V lost 3 bases and J lost 3, with 12 bases in between. CDR3 length equals 14 residues. Germline-derived CDR1 and CDR2 are SGDLS and YYNGEE. CDR3 residues: CASSARGTDYGYTF. In DNA form, the CDR3 reads TGTGCCAGCAGCGCCCGAGGGACGGACTATGGCTACACCTTC.

The chain carries TRBV28 and TRBJ1-5; the D gene is possibly TRBD1 (5 bases). CDR3 length equals 15 residues. The V gene lost 6 bases and the J gene lost 2 bases, with 14 bases spanning the gap. Germline CDR1 and CDR2: MDHEN and SYDVKM. In nucleotides, the CDR3 is TGTGCCAGCAGAGAGGAACAGGACGGCAATCAGCCCCAGCATTTT. Translating gives CASREEQDGNQPQHF.

The chain recombines TRBV7-9 with TRBJ2-7; 12 positions match TRBD2. There are 16 residues in the CDR3. Germline V gene data show CDR1 as SEHNR and CDR2 as FQNEAQ (reference sequence). V lost 2 bases, J lost 6 bases, and 8 bases stayed unmatched. This CDR3 reads CASSLSPTSGRSEQYF. As DNA, the CDR3 is TGTGCCAGCAGCTTATCACCGACTAGCGGGAGATCCGAGCAGTACTTC.

This clone was counted a single time. J is TRBJ2-2 and V is TRBV21-1; the table gives TRBD2 as D, unverified against the DNA. TRBV21-1 is flagged as a pseudogene. The CDR3 covers 17 residues. CDR3 coding DNA: TGTGCCAGCAGCAAAGCGCTTTACGGGAGGGCCGGCGGGGAGCTGTTTTTT. This encodes CASSKALYGRAGGELFF.